A single sample gave rise to the 4 T cell receptor beta chains below, sequenced in a study of cytomegalovirus exposure and HLA in healthy donors. PCR used 60 Vbeta primers and 13 Jbeta primers. Data came from immunoSEQ multiplex PCR; TCRdb stores just in-frame clones and leaves some out. This table has more than 150,000 clones, around 80% appearing once. The sample was PBMCs. These TCRs come from a girl between 5 and 17 years old in good health and CMV-seropositive.

The chain links TRBV7-9 to TRBJ2-5; D call uncertain. This CDR3 is built from 16 residues. Trimming shortened V by 4 bases and J by 1 base, and 16 bases separated the two germline ends. Germline values: CDR1 SEHNR, CDR2 FQNEAQ (reference sequence). The CDR3 sequence: CASSSPSGLFQETQYF. CDR3 DNA sequence: TGTGCCAGCAGCTCCCCATCGGGTCTTTTCCAAGAGACCCAGTACTTC.

In DNA form, the CDR3 reads TGTGCCAGTAGTCGGACTAGCGGGAGAGGGTCCTACAATGAGCAGTTCTTC. The encoded protein is CASSRTSGRGSYNEQFF. The rearrangement uses TRBV19 and TRBJ2-1; 13 bases agree with TRBD2. V gave up 5 bases and J gave up 1 base; unmatched junction bases: 5. The CDR3 has 17 amino acids. CDR1 is LNHDA and CDR2 is SQIVND in the germline V gene (reference sequence).

The chain has TRBV27 and TRBJ2-4; TRBD1 agrees at 7 bases. The CDR3 is 13 amino acids. Germline V gives CDR1 MNHEY, CDR2 SMNVEV (reference sequence). V trimming: 4 bases; J trimming: 15 bases; junction bases outside the gene matches: 12. This CDR3 reads CASSSTPTGAGYF. DNA for the CDR3: TGTGCCAGCAGTTCCACTCCTACAGGGGCGGGGTACTTC.

The CDR3 coding sequence is TGCAGTGCTAGCGGAGAAGAGACCCAGTACTTC. This translates into CSASGEETQYF. This chain links TRBV20-1 with TRBJ2-5; no firm D call. CDR1 and CDR2 (germline): DFQATT, SNEGSKA (reference sequence). V was shortened by 3 bases and J by 3 bases, with 5 bases between the two germline ends. The CDR3 runs 11 residues.